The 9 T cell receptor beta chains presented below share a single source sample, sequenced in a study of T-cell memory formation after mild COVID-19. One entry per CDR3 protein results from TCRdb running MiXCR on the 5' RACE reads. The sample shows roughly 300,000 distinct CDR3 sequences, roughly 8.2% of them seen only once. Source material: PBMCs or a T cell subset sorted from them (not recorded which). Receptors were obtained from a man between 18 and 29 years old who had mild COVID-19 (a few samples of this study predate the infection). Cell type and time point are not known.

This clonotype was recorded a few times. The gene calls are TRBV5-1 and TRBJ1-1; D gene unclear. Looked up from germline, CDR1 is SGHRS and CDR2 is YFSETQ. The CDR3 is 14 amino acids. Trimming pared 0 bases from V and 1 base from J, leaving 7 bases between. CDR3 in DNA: TGCGCCAGCAGCTTGGCTGAGCCGAACACTGAAGCTTTCTTT. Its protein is CASSLAEPNTEAFF. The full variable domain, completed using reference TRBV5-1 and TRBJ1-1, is KAGVTQTPRYLIKTRGQQVTLSCSPISGHRSVSWYQQTPGQGLQFLFEYFSETQRNKGNFPGRFSGRQFSNSRSEMNVSTLELGDSALYLCASSLAEPNTEAFFGQGTRLTVV.

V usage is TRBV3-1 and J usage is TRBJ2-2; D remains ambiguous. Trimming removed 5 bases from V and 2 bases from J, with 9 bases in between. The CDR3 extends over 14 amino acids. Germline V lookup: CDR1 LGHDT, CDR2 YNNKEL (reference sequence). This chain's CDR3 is CASSSRANTGELFF. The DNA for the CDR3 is TGTGCCAGCAGCTCTCGGGCAAACACCGGGGAGCTGTTTTTT.

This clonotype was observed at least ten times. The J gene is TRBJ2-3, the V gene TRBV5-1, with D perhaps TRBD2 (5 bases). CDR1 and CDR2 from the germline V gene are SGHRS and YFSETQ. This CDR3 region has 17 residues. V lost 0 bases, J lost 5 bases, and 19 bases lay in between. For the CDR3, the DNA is TGCGCCAGCAGCTTGGCGGGCAGGCGGCGGGTCATAGATACGCAGTATTTT. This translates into CASSLAGRRRVIDTQYF.

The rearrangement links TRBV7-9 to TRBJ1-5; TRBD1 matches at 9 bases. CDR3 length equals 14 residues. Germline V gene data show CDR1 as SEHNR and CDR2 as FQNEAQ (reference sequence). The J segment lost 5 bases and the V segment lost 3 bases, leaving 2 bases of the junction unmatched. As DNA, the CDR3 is TGTGCCAGCAGCTTGACAGGGGGGGATCAGCCCCAGCATTTT. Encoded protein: CASSLTGGDQPQHF.

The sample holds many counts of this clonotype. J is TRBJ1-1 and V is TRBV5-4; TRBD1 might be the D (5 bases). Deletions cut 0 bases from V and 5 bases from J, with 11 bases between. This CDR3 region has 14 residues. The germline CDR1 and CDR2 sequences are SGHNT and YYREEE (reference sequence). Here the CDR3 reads CASSLVGPGTEAFF. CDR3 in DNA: TGTGCCAGCAGCTTGGTGGGACCGGGGACTGAAGCTTTCTTT.

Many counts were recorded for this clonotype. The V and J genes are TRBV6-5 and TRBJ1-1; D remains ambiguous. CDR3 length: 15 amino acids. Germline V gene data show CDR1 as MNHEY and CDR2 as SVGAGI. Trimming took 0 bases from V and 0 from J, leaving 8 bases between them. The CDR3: CASSYSLRMNTEAFF. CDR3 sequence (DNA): TGTGCCAGCAGTTACTCCCTTAGGATGAACACTGAAGCTTTCTTT.

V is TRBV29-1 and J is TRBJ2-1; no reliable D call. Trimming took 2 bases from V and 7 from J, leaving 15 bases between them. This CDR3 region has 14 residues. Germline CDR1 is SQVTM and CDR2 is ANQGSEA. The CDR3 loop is CSVEYSRRPNEQFF. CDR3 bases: TGCAGCGTTGAATATTCTAGGCGACCTAATGAGCAGTTCTTC.

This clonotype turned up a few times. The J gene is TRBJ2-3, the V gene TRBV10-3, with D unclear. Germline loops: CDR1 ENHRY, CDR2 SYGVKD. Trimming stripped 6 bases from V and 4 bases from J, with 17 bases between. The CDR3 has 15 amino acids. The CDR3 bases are TGTGCCATCAGGGGTCCTGAGAGTCCCGCAGATACGCAGTATTTT. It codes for CAIRGPESPADTQYF.

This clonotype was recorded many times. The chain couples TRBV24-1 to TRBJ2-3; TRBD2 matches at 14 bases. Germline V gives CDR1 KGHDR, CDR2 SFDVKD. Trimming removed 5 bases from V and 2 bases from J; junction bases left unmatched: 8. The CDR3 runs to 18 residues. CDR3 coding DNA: TGTGCCACCAGTGCAGGACTAGCGGGGGGCTCCTACACAGATACGCAGTATTTT. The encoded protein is CATSAGLAGGSYTDTQYF.